The entry that follows covers one T cell receptor (beta chain) sequence. V was cut by 2 bases and J by 2 bases, with 11 bases left in between. From germline, CDR1 is SGHRS and CDR2 YFSETQ. The CDR3 runs to 14 residues. This sample was included in a study of blood T cells in healthy people across ages. A second roughly 6 to 12 cycle PCR used barcoded and J-beta primers. TCRdb re-called the 5' RACE reads through MiXCR, storing one row per CDR3 protein. The sample holds some 1.8 million distinct CDR3 sequences, roughly two fifths seen once. The clonotype originates from a human donor in good health. The sequenced sample was blood. V and J are TRBV5-1 and TRBJ2-7; D remains ambiguous. CDR3 amino acids: CASSLRAEAYEQYF. The CDR3 region has the DNA TGCGCCAGCAGCTTAAGGGCCGAAGCCTACGAGCAGTACTTC.